The TCR beta chain described here comes from a study of T cell responses to AZD1222 COVID-19 vaccine. Findings and limits, study-wide: With two AZD1222 doses given, Spike-specific TCR breadth and depth both rose.

Turning to this clone: Antigen unknown.

The assay was immunoSEQ multiplex PCR, and TCRdb's table has in-frame clones only and misses some. The table includes roughly 100,000 clones, around nine tenths detected once. Germline loops: CDR1 MNHNY, CDR2 SVGAGI (reference sequence). The CDR3 spans 13 residues. Trimming shortened V by 7 bases and J by 1 base, and 11 bases separated the two germline ends. The sequence derives from an adult in good health. V gene TRBV6-6 combines with J gene TRBJ2-7; D uncertain. Source: peripheral blood, taken on day 0 of AZD1222 vaccination. CDR3 amino acids: CASTPVGSYEQYF. Written as DNA, the CDR3 is TGTGCCAGCACACCCGTGGGGTCCTACGAGCAGTACTTC.